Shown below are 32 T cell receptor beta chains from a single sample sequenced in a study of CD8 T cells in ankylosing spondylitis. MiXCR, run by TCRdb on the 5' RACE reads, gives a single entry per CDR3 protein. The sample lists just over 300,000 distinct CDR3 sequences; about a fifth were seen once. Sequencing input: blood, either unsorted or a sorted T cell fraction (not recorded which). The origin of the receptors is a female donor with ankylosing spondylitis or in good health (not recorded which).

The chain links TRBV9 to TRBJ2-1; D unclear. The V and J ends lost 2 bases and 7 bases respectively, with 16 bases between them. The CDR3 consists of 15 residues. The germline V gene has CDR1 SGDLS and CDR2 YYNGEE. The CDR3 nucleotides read TGTGCCAGCAGCGTGCGGACCTCCGCGGTGAATGAGCAGTTCTTC. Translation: CASSVRTSAVNEQFF.

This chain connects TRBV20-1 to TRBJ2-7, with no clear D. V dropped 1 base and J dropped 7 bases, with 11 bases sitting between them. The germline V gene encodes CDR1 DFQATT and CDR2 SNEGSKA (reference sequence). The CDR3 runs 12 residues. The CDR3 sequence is CSARGQNREQYF. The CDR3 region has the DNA TGCAGTGCTAGAGGGCAGAACCGGGAGCAGTACTTC.

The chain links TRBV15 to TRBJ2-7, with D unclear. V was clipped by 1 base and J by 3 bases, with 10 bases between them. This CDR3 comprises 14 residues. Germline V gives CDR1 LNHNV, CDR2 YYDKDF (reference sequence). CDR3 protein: CATSRGGGYYEQYF. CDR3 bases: TGTGCCACCAGCAGAGGAGGCGGATACTACGAGCAGTACTTC. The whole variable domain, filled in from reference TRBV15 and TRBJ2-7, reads DAMVIQNPRYQVTQFGKPVTLSCSQTLNHNVMYWYQQKSSQAPKLLFHYYDKDFNNEADTPDNFQSRRPNTSFCFLDIRSPGLGDTAMYLCATSRGGGYYEQYFGPGTRLTVT.

This chain's CDR3 is CASSQSGTSGRTDTQYF. The CDR3 coding sequence is TGCGCCAGCAGCCAATCTGGGACTAGCGGTCGCACAGATACGCAGTATTTT. The chain uses TRBV4-3 and TRBJ2-3; 11 bases agree with TRBD2. V lost 2 bases to trimming and J lost 1 base; unmatched junction nucleotides: 5. Looked up from germline, CDR1 is LGHNA and CDR2 is YSLEER. The CDR3 is 17 amino acids.

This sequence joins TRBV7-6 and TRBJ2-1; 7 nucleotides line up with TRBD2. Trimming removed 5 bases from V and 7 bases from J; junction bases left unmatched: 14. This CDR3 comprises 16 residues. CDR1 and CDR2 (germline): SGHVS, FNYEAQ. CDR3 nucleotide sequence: TGTGCCAGCAGCCAGCCCCTACGCGGGAGAGGAAATGAGCAGTTCTTC. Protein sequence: CASSQPLRGRGNEQFF.

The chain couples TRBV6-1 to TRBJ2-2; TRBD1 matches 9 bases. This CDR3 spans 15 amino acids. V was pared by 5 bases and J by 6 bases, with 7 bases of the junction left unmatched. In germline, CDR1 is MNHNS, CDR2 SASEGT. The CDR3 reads CASSRTGDIPGELFF. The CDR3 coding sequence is TGTGCCAGCAGTAGGACAGGGGACATACCCGGGGAGCTGTTTTTT.

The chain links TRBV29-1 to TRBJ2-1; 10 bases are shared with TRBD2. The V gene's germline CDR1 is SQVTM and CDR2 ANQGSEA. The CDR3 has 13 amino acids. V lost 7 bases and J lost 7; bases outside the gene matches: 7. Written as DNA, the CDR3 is TGCAGCGGTAGCGGGAGGATGGGGAATGAGCAGTTCTTC. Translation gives CSGSGRMGNEQFF.

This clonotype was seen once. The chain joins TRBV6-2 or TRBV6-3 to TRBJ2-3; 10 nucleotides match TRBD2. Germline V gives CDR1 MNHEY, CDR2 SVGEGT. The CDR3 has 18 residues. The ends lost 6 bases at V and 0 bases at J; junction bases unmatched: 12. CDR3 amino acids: CASSAGTSALASTDTQYF. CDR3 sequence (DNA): TGTGCCAGCAGCGCCGGGACTAGCGCCCTAGCTAGCACAGATACGCAGTATTTT.

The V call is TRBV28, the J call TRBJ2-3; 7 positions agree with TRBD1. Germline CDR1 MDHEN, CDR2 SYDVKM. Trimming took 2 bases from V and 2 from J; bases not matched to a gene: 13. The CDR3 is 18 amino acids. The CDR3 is CASSLILGTEVFTDTQYF. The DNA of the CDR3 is TGTGCCAGCAGTTTAATTCTAGGGACAGAGGTTTTCACAGATACGCAGTATTTT.

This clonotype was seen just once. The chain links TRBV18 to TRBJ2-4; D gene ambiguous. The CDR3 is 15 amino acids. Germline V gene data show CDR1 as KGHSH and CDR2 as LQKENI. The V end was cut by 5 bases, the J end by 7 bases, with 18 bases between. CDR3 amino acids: CASSSPGGQRNIQYF. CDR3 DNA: TGTGCCAGCTCATCCCCGGGCGGCCAGCGTAACATTCAGTACTTC.

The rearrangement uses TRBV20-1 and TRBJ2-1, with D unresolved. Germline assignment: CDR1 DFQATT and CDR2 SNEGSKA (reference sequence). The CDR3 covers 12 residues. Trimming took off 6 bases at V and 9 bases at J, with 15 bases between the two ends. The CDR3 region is CSARPRVGEQFF. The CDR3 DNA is TGCAGTGCCCGGCCCCGGGTGGGTGAGCAGTTCTTC.

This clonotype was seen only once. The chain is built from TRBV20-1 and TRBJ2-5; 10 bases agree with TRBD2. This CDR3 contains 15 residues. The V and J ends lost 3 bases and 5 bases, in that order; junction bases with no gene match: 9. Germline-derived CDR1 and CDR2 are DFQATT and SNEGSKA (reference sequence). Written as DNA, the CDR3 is TGCAGTGCTAGGGGGCCCGGGACTAGCGTGGAGACCCAGTACTTC. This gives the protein CSARGPGTSVETQYF.

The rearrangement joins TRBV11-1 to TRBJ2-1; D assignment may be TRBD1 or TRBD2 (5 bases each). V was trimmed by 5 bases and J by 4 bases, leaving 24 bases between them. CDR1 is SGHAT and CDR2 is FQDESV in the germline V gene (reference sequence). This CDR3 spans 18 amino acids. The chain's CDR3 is CASSLLGRGTGSYNEQFF. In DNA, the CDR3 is TGTGCCAGCAGCCTGCTCGGACGAGGGACGGGGTCTTACAATGAGCAGTTCTTC.

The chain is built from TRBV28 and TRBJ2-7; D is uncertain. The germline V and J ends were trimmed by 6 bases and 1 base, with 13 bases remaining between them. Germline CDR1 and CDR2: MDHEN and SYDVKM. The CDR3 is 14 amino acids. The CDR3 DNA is TGTGCCAGCAGCCGCGTAGGGCGTTCCTACGAGCAGTACTTC. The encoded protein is CASSRVGRSYEQYF.

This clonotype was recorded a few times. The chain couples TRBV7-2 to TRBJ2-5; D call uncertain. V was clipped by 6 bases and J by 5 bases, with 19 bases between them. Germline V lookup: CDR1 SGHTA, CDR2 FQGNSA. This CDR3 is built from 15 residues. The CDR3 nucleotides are TGTGCCAGCAGTTTTAGAAGAAGAGTCAAGGAGACCCAGTACTTC. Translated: CASSFRRRVKETQYF.

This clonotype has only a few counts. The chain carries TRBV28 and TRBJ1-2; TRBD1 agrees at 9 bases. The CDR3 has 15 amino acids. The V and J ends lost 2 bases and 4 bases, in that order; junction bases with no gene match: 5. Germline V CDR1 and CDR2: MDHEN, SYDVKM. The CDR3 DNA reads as TGTGCCAGCAGTTTACGGGACAGGGACTTCTATGGCTACACCTTC. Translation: CASSLRDRDFYGYTF.

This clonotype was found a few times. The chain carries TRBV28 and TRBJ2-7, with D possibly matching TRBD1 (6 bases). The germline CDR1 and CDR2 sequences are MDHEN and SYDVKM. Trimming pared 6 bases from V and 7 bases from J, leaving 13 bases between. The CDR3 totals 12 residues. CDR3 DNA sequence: TGTGCCAGCAGCTCAGGGGAGTGGGAGCAGTACTTC. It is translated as CASSSGEWEQYF.

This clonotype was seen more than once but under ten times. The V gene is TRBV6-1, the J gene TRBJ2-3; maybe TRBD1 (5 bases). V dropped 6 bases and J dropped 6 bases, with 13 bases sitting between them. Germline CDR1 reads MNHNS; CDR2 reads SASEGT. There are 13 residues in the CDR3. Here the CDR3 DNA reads TGTGCCAGCAGGACCCCGAAGGGGGATACGCAGTATTTT. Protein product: CASRTPKGDTQYF.

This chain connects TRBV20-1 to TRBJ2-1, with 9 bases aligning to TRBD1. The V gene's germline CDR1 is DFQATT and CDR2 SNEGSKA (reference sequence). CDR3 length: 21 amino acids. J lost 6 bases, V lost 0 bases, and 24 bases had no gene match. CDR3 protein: CSARDWSITGGETRRSNEQFF. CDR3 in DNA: TGCAGTGCTAGAGATTGGTCCATCACAGGGGGCGAAACACGCAGGTCCAATGAGCAGTTCTTC.

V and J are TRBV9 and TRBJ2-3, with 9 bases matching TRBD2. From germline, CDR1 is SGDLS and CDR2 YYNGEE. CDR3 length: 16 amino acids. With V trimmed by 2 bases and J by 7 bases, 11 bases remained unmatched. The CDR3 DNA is TGTGCCAGCAGCGTTTCGAGCGGGAGGCCCGCTAATACGCAGTATTTT. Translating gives CASSVSSGRPANTQYF.

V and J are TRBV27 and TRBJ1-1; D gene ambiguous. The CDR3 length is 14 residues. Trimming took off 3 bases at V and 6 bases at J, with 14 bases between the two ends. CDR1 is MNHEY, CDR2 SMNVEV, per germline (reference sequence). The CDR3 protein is CASSFKMGRSEAFF. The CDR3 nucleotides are TGTGCCAGCAGTTTCAAAATGGGGAGGTCTGAAGCTTTCTTT.

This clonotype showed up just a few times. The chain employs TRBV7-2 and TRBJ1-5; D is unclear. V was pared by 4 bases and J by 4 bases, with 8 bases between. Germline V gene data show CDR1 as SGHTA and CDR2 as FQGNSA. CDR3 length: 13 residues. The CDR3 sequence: CASSSAANQPQHF. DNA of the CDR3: TGTGCCAGCAGCTCGGCCGCGAATCAGCCCCAGCATTTT.

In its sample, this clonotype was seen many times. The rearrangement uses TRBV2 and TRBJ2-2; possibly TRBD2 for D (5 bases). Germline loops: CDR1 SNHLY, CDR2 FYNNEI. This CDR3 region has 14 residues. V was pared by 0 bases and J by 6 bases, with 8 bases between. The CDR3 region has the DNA TGTGCCAGCAGTGAAGCGAAGGAGGCCGGGGAGCTGTTTTTT. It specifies CASSEAKEAGELFF.

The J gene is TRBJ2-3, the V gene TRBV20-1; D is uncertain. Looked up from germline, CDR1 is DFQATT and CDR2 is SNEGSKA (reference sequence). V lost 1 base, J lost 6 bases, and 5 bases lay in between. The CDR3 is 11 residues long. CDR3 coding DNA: TGCAGTGCTAGAGTTGTGGATACGCAGTATTTT. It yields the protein CSARVVDTQYF.

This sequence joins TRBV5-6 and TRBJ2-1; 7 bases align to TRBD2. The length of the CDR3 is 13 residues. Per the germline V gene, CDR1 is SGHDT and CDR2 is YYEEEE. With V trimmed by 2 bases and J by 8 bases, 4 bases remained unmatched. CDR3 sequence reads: CASSLAGSYEQFF. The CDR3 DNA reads TGTGCCAGCAGCTTAGCGGGAAGCTATGAGCAGTTCTTC. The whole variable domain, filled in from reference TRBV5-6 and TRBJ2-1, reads DAGVTQSPTHLIKTRGQQVTLRCSPKSGHDTVSWYQQALGQGPQFIFQYYEEEERQRGNFPDRFSGHQFPNYSSELNVNALLLGDSALYLCASSLAGSYEQFFGPGTRLTVL.

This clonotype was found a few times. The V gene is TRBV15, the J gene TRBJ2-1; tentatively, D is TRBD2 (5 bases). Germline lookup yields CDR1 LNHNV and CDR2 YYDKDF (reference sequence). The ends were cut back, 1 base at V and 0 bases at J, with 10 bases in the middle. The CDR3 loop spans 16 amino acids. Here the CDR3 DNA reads TGTGCCACCAGCAGAGTAGCGACAAACTCCTACAATGAGCAGTTCTTC. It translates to CATSRVATNSYNEQFF.

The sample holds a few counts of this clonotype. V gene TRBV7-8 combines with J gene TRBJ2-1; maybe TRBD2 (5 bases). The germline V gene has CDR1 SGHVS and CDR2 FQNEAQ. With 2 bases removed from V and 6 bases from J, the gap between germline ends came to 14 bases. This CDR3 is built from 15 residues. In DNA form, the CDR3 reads TGTGCCAGCAGCTTAAGGCGCTTGGGGAGCAATGAGCAGTTCTTC. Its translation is CASSLRRLGSNEQFF.

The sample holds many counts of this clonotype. The CDR3 loop reads CASSYGGKEEKLFF. The CDR3, as DNA: TGTGCCAGCAGTTACGGGGGGAAGGAAGAAAAACTGTTTTTT. J is TRBJ1-4 and V is TRBV6-5, with a possible D match to TRBD1 (5 bases). This CDR3 comprises 14 residues. V was trimmed by 2 bases and J by 8 bases, leaving 12 bases between them. Germline V gene lookup returns CDR1 MNHEY and CDR2 SVGAGI.

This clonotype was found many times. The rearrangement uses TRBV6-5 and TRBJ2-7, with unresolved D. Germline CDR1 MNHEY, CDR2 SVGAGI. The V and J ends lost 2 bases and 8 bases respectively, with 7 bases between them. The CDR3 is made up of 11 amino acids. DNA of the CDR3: TGTGCCAGCAGTTACGGTCGCAAGCAGTACTTC. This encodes CASSYGRKQYF.

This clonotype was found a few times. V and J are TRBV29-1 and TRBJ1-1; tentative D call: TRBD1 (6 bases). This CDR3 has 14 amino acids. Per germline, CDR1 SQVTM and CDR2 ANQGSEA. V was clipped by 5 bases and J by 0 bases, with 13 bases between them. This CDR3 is CSVSTGPVNTEAFF. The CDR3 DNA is TGCAGCGTTTCGACAGGACCCGTGAACACTGAAGCTTTCTTT.

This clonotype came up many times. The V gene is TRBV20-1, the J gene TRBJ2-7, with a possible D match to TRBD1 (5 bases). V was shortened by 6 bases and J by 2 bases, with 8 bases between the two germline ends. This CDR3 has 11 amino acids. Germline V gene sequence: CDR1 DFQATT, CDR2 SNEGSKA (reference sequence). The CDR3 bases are TGCAGTGCAAGGACAACCTACGAGCAGTACTTC. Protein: CSARTTYEQYF.

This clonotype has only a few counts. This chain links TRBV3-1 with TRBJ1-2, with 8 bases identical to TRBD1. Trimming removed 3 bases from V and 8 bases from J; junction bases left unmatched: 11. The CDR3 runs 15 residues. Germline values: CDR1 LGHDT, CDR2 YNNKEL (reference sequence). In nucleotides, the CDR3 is TGTGCCAGCAGCCATACCCCGCAGGGGGCGGAGGGCTACACCTTC. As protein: CASSHTPQGAEGYTF.